A single sample is the source of the 16 T cell receptor beta chains below, sequenced in a study of blood T cell repertoires in COVID-19. Measured with immunoSEQ multiplex PCR; TCRdb has only the in-frame clones, and not every one. Among more than 95,000 clones, 81% were seen once, and the ten largest hold over 9%. Sequenced: peripheral blood. All receptors come from a woman between 70 and 85 years old with acute or convalescent COVID-19.

This chain connects TRBV6-5 to TRBJ1-5, with a weak D call TRBD1 (6 bases). Trimming took 6 bases from V and 7 from J, leaving 16 bases between them. Germline CDR1 is MNHEY and CDR2 is SVGAGI. The CDR3 covers 14 residues. This chain's CDR3 is CASSRELRGQPQHF. As DNA, the CDR3 is TGTGCCAGCAGCCGAGAACTAAGGGGGCAGCCCCAGCATTTT.

The chain carries TRBV25-1 and TRBJ2-7; D ambiguous. The germline V gene encodes CDR1 MGHDK and CDR2 SYGVNS. The ends were cut back, 6 bases at V and 2 bases at J, with 11 bases in the middle. CDR3 size: 13 residues. The CDR3 reads CASRPGSTYEQYF. The CDR3 nucleotides read TGTGCCAGCAGACCCGGGTCCACCTACGAGCAGTACTTC.

The rearrangement joins TRBV12-3 or TRBV12-4 to TRBJ1-1, with a tentative D call TRBD1 (5 bases). V lost 8 bases, J lost 4 bases, and 11 bases lay in between. CDR3 size: 12 residues. For the CDR3, the DNA is TGTGCCAGCGGTTGGGGGGGCACTGAAGCTTTCTTT. Translated: CASGWGGTEAFF.

This CDR3 reads CASSEPQGNEKLFF. The CDR3 nucleotides read TGTGCCAGCAGTGAACCCCAGGGTAATGAAAAACTGTTTTTT. The chain combines TRBV6-1 with TRBJ1-4, with a weak D call TRBD1 (5 bases). The length of the CDR3 is 14 residues. CDR1 is MNHNS and CDR2 is SASEGT in the germline V gene. V lost 2 bases, J lost 4 bases, and 8 bases lay in between.

The table lists this clone with a count of one. CDR3 sequence (DNA): TGTGCCACCAGAAGGCAGGGGGAGGAAAAACTGTTTTTT. Amino acids: CATRRQGEEKLFF. The chain has TRBV15 and TRBJ1-4; 7 bases agree with TRBD1. Germline CDR1 LNHNV, CDR2 YYDKDF (reference sequence). With 6 bases clipped from V and 8 bases from J, the junction kept 6 bases outside the gene matches. CDR3 length equals 13 residues. Full variable domain (remainder filled in from reference TRBV15 and TRBJ1-4): DAMVIQNPRYQVTQFGKPVTLSCSQTLNHNVMYWYQQKSSQAPKLLFHYYDKDFNNEADTPDNFQSRRPNTSFCFLDIRSPGLGDTAMYLCATRRQGEEKLFFGSGTQLSVL.

Note on this clone: This specimen includes other DNA sequences encoding the same CDR3. The J gene is TRBJ1-6, the V gene TRBV5-4; D is possibly TRBD1 (6 bases). The CDR3 totals 14 residues. Trimming stripped 3 bases from V and 7 bases from J, with 11 bases between. CDR1 is SGHNT and CDR2 is YYREEE in the germline V gene (reference sequence). CDR3 DNA: TGTGCCAGCAGCTCACAGGGAAGGAATTCACCCCTCCACTTT. It codes for CASSSQGRNSPLHF.

The chain carries TRBV20-1 and TRBJ2-7; tentative D call: TRBD1 (5 bases). Trimming pared 3 bases from V and 2 bases from J, leaving 17 bases between. Per germline, CDR1 DFQATT and CDR2 SNEGSKA (reference sequence). The CDR3 totals 15 residues. The CDR3 DNA reads TGCAGTGCTAGTTTACCGAGACAGCCTGCCTACGAGCAGTACTTC. It is translated as CSASLPRQPAYEQYF.

As DNA, the CDR3 is TGTGCCAGCAGCGTAGGAGGATTCGATGGCTACACCTTC. This codes for CASSVGGFDGYTF. The chain recombines TRBV9 with TRBJ1-2; no firm D call. Trimming stripped 0 bases from V and 6 bases from J, with 9 bases between. Germline lookup yields CDR1 SGDLS and CDR2 YYNGEE. The length of the CDR3 is 13 residues. The full variable domain, rest sourced from reference TRBV9 and TRBJ1-2, is DSGVTQTPKHLITATGQRVTLRCSPRSGDLSVYWYQQSLDQGLQFLIQYYNGEERAKGNILERFSAQQFPDLHSELNLSSLELGDSALYFCASSVGGFDGYTFGSGTRLTVV.

The rearrangement links TRBV11-2 to TRBJ1-5, with 10 bases identical to TRBD1. V shed 4 bases and J 6 bases; nucleotides not matched to a gene: 0. Germline values: CDR1 SGHAT, CDR2 FQNNGV. The CDR3 consists of 13 residues. CDR3 nucleotide sequence: TGTGCCAGCAGCTGGGACAGGGGTCAGCCCCAGCATTTT. This sequence encodes CASSWDRGQPQHF.

The chain couples TRBV28 to TRBJ2-7; 13 bases are shared with TRBD2. Germline V gene lookup returns CDR1 MDHEN and CDR2 SYDVKM. The CDR3 consists of 16 residues. J lost 5 bases, V lost 4 bases, and 8 bases had no gene match. The CDR3 nucleotides read TGTGCCAGCAGTTACTCGACTAGCGGGAGGCAGGACGAGCAGTACTTC. Translating gives CASSYSTSGRQDEQYF. The complete variable domain, with remaining parts taken from reference TRBV28 and TRBJ2-7, reads DVKVTQSSRYLVKRTGEKVFLECVQDMDHENMFWYRQDPGLGLRLIYFSYDVKMKEKGDIPEGYSVSREKKERFSLILESASTNQTSMYLCASSYSTSGRQDEQYFGPGTRLTVT.

A single count supports this clone. In DNA form, the CDR3 reads TGTGCCAGCAGCTTAGTGACAGGGAGGACTGAAGCTTTCTTT. Translating gives CASSLVTGRTEAFF. The chain combines TRBV7-8 with TRBJ1-1, with 7 bases identical to TRBD1. CDR1 SGHVS and CDR2 FQNEAQ come from the germline V gene. The CDR3 runs to 14 residues. The V segment lost 1 base and the J segment 5 bases; nucleotides outside the gene matches: 4.

This clone was detected once. The CDR3 is CAWSASTDTQYF. For the CDR3, the DNA is TGTGCCTGGAGTGCGAGCACAGATACGCAGTATTTT. The rearrangement links TRBV30 to TRBJ2-3; D remains ambiguous. The V gene's germline CDR1 is GTSNPN and CDR2 SVGIG (reference sequence). The CDR3 totals 12 residues. Trimming removed 1 base at V and 0 bases at J, with 2 bases between.

Remarks on this clone: One end of the junction varies from germline; a read error may be responsible. The chain is built from TRBV6-5 and TRBJ2-5, with unresolved D. The CDR3 length is 13 residues. Germline V gives CDR1 MNHEY, CDR2 SVGAGI. For the CDR3, the DNA is TGTGCCAGCGGTTACATAAATCAAGAGACCCAGTACTTC. This encodes CASGYINQETQYF.

This CDR3 is CASREGARNEQFF. The DNA of the CDR3 is TGTGCCAGCAGGGAGGGGGCGCGCAATGAGCAGTTCTTC. The rearrangement links TRBV6-5 to TRBJ2-1; tentative D call: TRBD1 (7 bases). Trimming took off 6 bases at V and 6 bases at J, with 12 bases between the two ends. From germline, CDR1 is MNHEY and CDR2 SVGAGI. CDR3 length: 13 amino acids.

V usage is TRBV3-1 (or the pseudogene TRBV3-2) and J usage is TRBJ2-1; possibly TRBD2 for D (5 bases). This CDR3 comprises 13 residues. Trimming cost V 3 bases and J 10 bases, with 13 bases left between them. Germline CDR1 and CDR2: LGHDT and YNNKEL (reference sequence). CDR3 sequence (DNA): TGTGCCAGCAGCCAGGGAATACAGCGGGAGCAGTTCTTC. Its protein is CASSQGIQREQFF.

The V and J genes are TRBV19 and TRBJ2-3, with D possibly matching TRBD2 (7 bases). The V gene lost 3 bases and the J gene lost 4 bases, with 14 bases spanning the gap. CDR1 is LNHDA, CDR2 SQIVND, per germline (reference sequence). The CDR3 has 15 amino acids. The CDR3 protein is CASSIGGASSDTQYF. As DNA, the CDR3 is TGTGCCAGTAGTATTGGGGGGGCTAGTTCAGATACGCAGTATTTT.